This T cell receptor (beta chain) appears in the sequencing data of a study of blood T cell repertoires in COVID-19. Clones were sequenced by immunoSEQ multiplex PCR, and TCRdb holds only the in-frame ones, with some missing. The table includes about 180,000 clones, 85% detected once. The CDR3 is 15 residues long. V was pared by 6 bases and J by 5 bases, with 11 bases of the junction left unmatched. Looked up from germline, CDR1 is MDHEN and CDR2 is SYDVKM. What was sequenced was peripheral blood. This chain links TRBV28 with TRBJ2-5, with 8 bases that match TRBD1. The receptor comes from a person aged 65-85 years with COVID-19, enrolled during active disease. Here the CDR3 reads CASSRSRGLGETQYF. CDR3 bases: TGTGCCAGCAGCCGGAGCAGGGGGCTAGGGGAGACCCAGTACTTC.